This T cell receptor (beta chain) was documented in a study of cytomegalovirus exposure and HLA in healthy donors. Study observations and caveats: Most likely, a cluster of highly shared sequence variants arose as a sequencing artifact. It was in a later analysis that TCR association rates were seen to vary by HLA locus, highest for DRB1 and lowest for HLA-C.

Germline values: CDR1 SGHVS, CDR2 FQNEAQ. The CDR3 length is 14 residues. V lost 3 bases to trimming and J lost 4 bases; unmatched junction nucleotides: 2. Regarding this clone: Its antigen remains unknown.

Use of 60 Vbeta and 13 Jbeta primers characterized the PCR. Using immunoSEQ multiplex PCR, the repertoire was profiled, and TCRdb retains in-frame clones only, with some absent. The sample records approximately 93,000 clones, 79% being singletons. Sequences were obtained from PBMCs. The TCR originated in a male donor in good health and CMV-seropositive. J is TRBJ1-4 and V is TRBV7-8; 7 bases agree with TRBD1. CDR3 loop: CASSLTGFNEKLFF. CDR3 coding DNA: TGTGCCAGCAGCTTGACAGGGTTTAATGAAAAACTGTTTTTT.